The 24 T cell receptor beta chains listed next were all sequenced from one sample in a study of OX40 agonist ivuxolimab in advanced cancers. The assay was immunoSEQ multiplex PCR, and TCRdb's table has in-frame clones only and misses some. The table lists around 72,000 clones, approximately 90% of them singletons. The sequenced sample was CD4+ or CD8+ T cells sorted from blood, obtained in a trial of the OX40 agonist ivuxolimab. These receptors originate from an adult with an advanced solid tumor such as melanoma, head and neck, liver or kidney cancer.

There are many counts of this clone. The V call is TRBV1, the J call TRBJ2-2; the table's D gene call, TRBD1, was not cross checked with the DNA. TRBV1 is shown as a pseudogene. The CDR3 extends over 20 amino acids. The CDR3 loop is CTSSHDPPGTGALRRGELFF. The CDR3 region has the DNA TGCACCAGCAGCCACGACCCTCCCGGGACAGGGGCGCTTCGGCGGGGGGAGCTGTTTTTT.

V and J are TRBV6-5 and TRBJ2-7, with TRBD2 matching over 9 bases. This CDR3 contains 14 residues. The ends lost 5 bases at V and 1 base at J; junction bases unmatched: 3. Germline-derived CDR1 and CDR2 are MNHEY and SVGAGI. CDR3 bases: TGTGCCAGCAGTCTCCTAGCGGGGTCCTACGAGCAGTACTTC. Its protein product is CASSLLAGSYEQYF.

In its sample, this clone was seen a few times. The chain is built from TRBV6-4 and TRBJ2-2, with 7 positions matching TRBD1. CDR1 is MRHNA and CDR2 is SNTAGT in the germline V gene. V lost 6 bases and J lost 3; bases outside the gene matches: 4. There are 14 residues in the CDR3. The CDR3 protein is CASRLQGYTGELFF. In nucleotides, the CDR3 is TGTGCCAGCAGGCTACAGGGGTACACCGGGGAGCTGTTTTTT.

This chain uses TRBV30 with TRBJ1-1; D unclear. The CDR3 consists of 11 residues. The germline gives CDR1 GTSNPN, CDR2 SVGIG (reference sequence). The ends were cut back, 3 bases at V and 3 bases at J, with 5 bases in the middle. The CDR3, as DNA: TGTGCCTGGAGCCTTGACACTGAAGCTTTCTTT. Translation gives CAWSLDTEAFF.

A note on this clone: Sequence at one end of the junction differs from germline and may be a read error. The CDR3 DNA reads TGTGCCAGCAGGACCGACAGCTATTATTCACCCCTCCACTTT. The encoded protein is CASRTDSYYSPLHF. The V and J genes are TRBV2 and TRBJ1-6; D possibly corresponds to TRBD1 (5 bases). This CDR3 contains 14 residues. Germline V CDR1 and CDR2: SNHLY, FYNNEI.

The V call is TRBV29-1, the J call TRBJ2-7, with D perhaps TRBD2 (6 bases). Trimming cost V 4 bases and J 5 bases, with 15 bases left between them. Germline loops: CDR1 SQVTM, CDR2 ANQGSEA. This CDR3 is built from 13 residues. In nucleotides, the CDR3 is TGCAGCGTTGGTACCGGGCTAGCGCACGAGCAGTACTTC. Protein: CSVGTGLAHEQYF.

The chain has TRBV12-5 and TRBJ1-1, with D possibly being TRBD1 (5 bases). The CDR3 sequence is 16 residues long. Germline lookup yields CDR1 LGHNT and CDR2 FRNRAP. The ends were cut back, 0 bases at V and 4 bases at J, with 15 bases in the middle. CDR3 in amino acids: CASGLVLGTKGTEAFF. CDR3 sequence (DNA): TGTGCTAGTGGTTTGGTACTGGGGACCAAGGGCACTGAAGCTTTCTTT.

This clone was found once. This chain joins TRBV5-6 and TRBJ1-3; no clear D. The CDR3 has 14 amino acids. Germline V CDR1 and CDR2: SGHDT, YYEEEE. V dropped 3 bases and J dropped 2 bases, with 9 bases sitting between them. The CDR3 sequence is CASSSLGPGNTIYF. CDR3 in DNA: TGTGCCAGCAGCTCCTTAGGCCCTGGAAACACCATATATTTT.

V is TRBV14 and J is TRBJ1-6; no definite D call. Per the germline V gene, CDR1 is SGHDN and CDR2 is FVKESK. V shed 5 bases and J shed 7 bases, with 15 bases lying between them. The CDR3 sequence is 15 residues long. The CDR3 sequence: CASSLGGGRNSPLHF. For the CDR3, the DNA is TGTGCCAGCAGCTTGGGCGGAGGGCGAAATTCACCCCTCCACTTT.

Comment on this clone: Other nucleotide sequences in the sample specify the same CDR3. The gene calls are TRBV7-9 and TRBJ1-1; a weak D match, TRBD1 (5 bases). Germline CDR1 SEHNR, CDR2 FQNEAQ (reference sequence). The V gene lost 2 bases and the J gene lost 4 bases, with 8 bases spanning the gap. The CDR3 totals 13 residues. CDR3 residues: CASSLLGGTEAFF. For the CDR3, the DNA is TGTGCCAGCAGCTTACTCGGGGGCACTGAAGCTTTCTTT. The full variable domain, in which reference TRBV7-9 and TRBJ1-1 provide the parts outside the CDR3, is DTGVSQNPRHKITKRGQNVTFRCDPISEHNRLYWYRQTLGQGPEFLTYFQNEAQLEKSRLLSDRFSAERPKGSFSTLEIQRTEQGDSAMYLCASSLLGGTEAFFGQGTRLTVV.

This clone showed up just once. V and J are TRBV9 and TRBJ1-4; the match to TRBD1 covers 8 bases. Germline values: CDR1 SGDLS, CDR2 YYNGEE. This CDR3 has 16 amino acids. The V segment lost 0 bases and the J segment 7 bases; nucleotides outside the gene matches: 8. CDR3: CASSVGRAGGVEKLFF. The CDR3 DNA is TGTGCCAGCAGCGTAGGACGGGCAGGGGGCGTTGAAAAACTGTTTTTT.

Notes on this clone: One junction end does not reproduce the germline sequence, and a read error may be involved. The chain links TRBV5-6 to TRBJ1-3; D uncertain. CDR3 length: 14 amino acids. Germline loops: CDR1 SGHDT, CDR2 YYEEEE. The CDR3 loop reads CAGSVPGSGNTIYF. The CDR3 DNA is TGTGCCGGCAGCGTGCCCGGCTCTGGAAACACCATATATTTT. The full variable domain, completed using reference TRBV5-6 and TRBJ1-3, is DAGVTQSPTHLIKTRGQQVTLRCSPKSGHDTVSWYQQALGQGPQFIFQYYEEEERQRGNFPDRFSGHQFPNYSSELNVNALLLGDSALYLCAGSVPGSGNTIYFGEGSWLTVV.

This chain links TRBV10-3 with TRBJ2-3; D remains unclear. The V end was cut by 3 bases, the J end by 2 bases, with 12 bases between. The CDR3 has 15 residues. Germline loops: CDR1 ENHRY, CDR2 SYGVKD. In DNA, the CDR3 is TGTGCCATCAGTGATAGAAAGCAACTCACAGATACGCAGTATTTT. Amino acids: CAISDRKQLTDTQYF.

J is TRBJ2-1 and V is TRBV27; no firm D call. V was shortened by 5 bases and J by 3 bases, with 11 bases between the two germline ends. This CDR3 comprises 14 residues. Germline lookup yields CDR1 MNHEY and CDR2 SMNVEV (reference sequence). This CDR3 reads CASSLEPFYNEQFF. The CDR3 DNA is TGTGCCAGCAGTCTAGAACCGTTCTACAATGAGCAGTTCTTC.

The gene calls are TRBV29-1 and TRBJ1-2, with D perhaps TRBD1 (5 bases). V lost 7 bases and J lost 3, with 12 bases in between. This CDR3 spans 12 amino acids. CDR1 is SQVTM, CDR2 ANQGSEA, per germline. Here the CDR3 reads CSGGQGDYGYTF. The CDR3 bases are TGCAGCGGGGGCCAGGGAGACTATGGCTACACCTTC.

The chain combines TRBV11-2 with TRBJ2-2; D assignment may be TRBD1 or TRBD2 (5 bases each). This CDR3 comprises 15 residues. CDR1 is SGHAT and CDR2 is FQNNGV in the germline V gene. The V end was cut by 0 bases, the J end by 8 bases, with 13 bases between. The CDR3 nucleotides are TGTGCCAGCAGCTTAGAGCCAATCGGGGCGGGGGAGCTGTTTTTT. Its protein is CASSLEPIGAGELFF.

The CDR3 nucleotides read TGCGCCAGCAGCTATCCCCCCGGGGCGGCGGGTGGAGATACGCAGTATTTT. Amino acid sequence: CASSYPPGAAGGDTQYF. The chain is built from TRBV5-1 and TRBJ2-3; D is tentatively TRBD1 or TRBD2 (5 bases each). V was cut by 3 bases and J by 5 bases, with 22 bases left in between. Per germline, CDR1 SGHRS and CDR2 YFSETQ. CDR3 size: 17 residues.

The rearrangement joins TRBV9 to TRBJ1-2; tentative D call: TRBD1 (6 bases). V shed 0 bases and J shed 3 bases, with 9 bases lying between them. The CDR3 loop spans 14 amino acids. Looked up from germline, CDR1 is SGDLS and CDR2 is YYNGEE. CDR3 DNA sequence: TGTGCCAGCAGCGTAGGGGCAGGGGACTATGGCTACACCTTC. Translation gives CASSVGAGDYGYTF.

CDR3 DNA: TGCGCCAGCAGCTTGGAGGGGCCCCGGGAAAAACTGTTTTTT. Its translation: CASSLEGPREKLFF. The V gene is TRBV5-1, the J gene TRBJ1-4; perhaps TRBD1 as D (5 bases). The CDR3 runs 14 residues. In germline, CDR1 is SGHRS, CDR2 YFSETQ. V lost 0 bases and J lost 8, with 11 bases in between.

V gene TRBV2 combines with J gene TRBJ1-1; TRBD1 matches 7 bases. Trimming cost V 7 bases and J 2 bases; bases outside gene matches: 4. The CDR3 totals 13 residues. In germline, CDR1 is SNHLY, CDR2 FYNNEI. CDR3 amino acids: CASTGQSNTEAFF. CDR3 bases: TGTGCCAGCACGGGACAGTCCAACACTGAAGCTTTCTTT. Based on the CDR3 plus reference TRBV2 and TRBJ1-1, the full variable domain is EPEVTQTPSHQVTQMGQEVILRCVPISNHLYFYWYRQILGQKVEFLVSFYNNEISEKSEIFDDQFSVERPDGSNFTLKIRSTKLEDSAMYFCASTGQSNTEAFFGQGTRLTVV.

The chain has TRBV20-1 and TRBJ2-1; D call uncertain. The CDR3 length is 10 residues. Trimming took 6 bases from V and 9 from J, leaving 9 bases between them. The V gene's germline CDR1 is DFQATT and CDR2 SNEGSKA (reference sequence). The CDR3 DNA follows: TGCAGTGCCTCCGAAACTGAGCAGTTCTTC. This gives the protein CSASETEQFF.

The chain employs TRBV7-2 and TRBJ1-4, with D unresolved. The CDR3 runs 14 residues. The germline V and J ends were trimmed by 3 bases and 2 bases, with 7 bases remaining between them. The germline CDR1 and CDR2 sequences are SGHTA and FQGNSA. CDR3 DNA sequence: TGTGCCAGCAGCTTGTCCAGTACTAATGAAAAACTGTTTTTT. Its translation is CASSLSSTNEKLFF.

V and J are TRBV6-1 and TRBJ2-2; D is unclear. The V end lost 7 bases, the J end lost 0 bases, and 12 bases lay between the germline ends. This CDR3 has 15 amino acids. Germline V lookup: CDR1 MNHNS, CDR2 SASEGT. DNA of the CDR3: TGTGCCAGCACCAGAGCCAACCCGAACACCGGGGAGCTGTTTTTT. Protein sequence: CASTRANPNTGELFF.

The J gene is TRBJ2-1, the V gene TRBV18; 9 nucleotides match TRBD1. V was pared by 3 bases and J by 11 bases, with 5 bases of the junction left unmatched. The CDR3 runs 13 residues. Germline CDR1 reads KGHSH; CDR2 reads LQKENI. CDR3 loop: CASSPKDRGQQFF. In DNA, the CDR3 is TGTGCCAGCTCACCGAAGGACAGGGGTCAGCAGTTCTTC.